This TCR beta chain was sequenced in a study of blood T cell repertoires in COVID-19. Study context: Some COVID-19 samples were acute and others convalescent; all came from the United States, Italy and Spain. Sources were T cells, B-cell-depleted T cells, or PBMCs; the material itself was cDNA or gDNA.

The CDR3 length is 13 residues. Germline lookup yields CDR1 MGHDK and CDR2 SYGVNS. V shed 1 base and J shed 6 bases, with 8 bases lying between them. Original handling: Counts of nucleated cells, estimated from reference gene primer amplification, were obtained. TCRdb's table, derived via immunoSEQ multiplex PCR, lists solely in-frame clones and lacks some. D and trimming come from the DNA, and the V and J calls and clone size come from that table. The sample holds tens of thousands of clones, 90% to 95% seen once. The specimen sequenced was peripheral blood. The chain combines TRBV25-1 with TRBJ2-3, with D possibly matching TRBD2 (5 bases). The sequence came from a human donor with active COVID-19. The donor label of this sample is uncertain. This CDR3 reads CASSEFGEDTQYF. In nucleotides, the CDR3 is TGTGCCAGCAGTGAATTTGGGGAGGATACGCAGTATTTT.